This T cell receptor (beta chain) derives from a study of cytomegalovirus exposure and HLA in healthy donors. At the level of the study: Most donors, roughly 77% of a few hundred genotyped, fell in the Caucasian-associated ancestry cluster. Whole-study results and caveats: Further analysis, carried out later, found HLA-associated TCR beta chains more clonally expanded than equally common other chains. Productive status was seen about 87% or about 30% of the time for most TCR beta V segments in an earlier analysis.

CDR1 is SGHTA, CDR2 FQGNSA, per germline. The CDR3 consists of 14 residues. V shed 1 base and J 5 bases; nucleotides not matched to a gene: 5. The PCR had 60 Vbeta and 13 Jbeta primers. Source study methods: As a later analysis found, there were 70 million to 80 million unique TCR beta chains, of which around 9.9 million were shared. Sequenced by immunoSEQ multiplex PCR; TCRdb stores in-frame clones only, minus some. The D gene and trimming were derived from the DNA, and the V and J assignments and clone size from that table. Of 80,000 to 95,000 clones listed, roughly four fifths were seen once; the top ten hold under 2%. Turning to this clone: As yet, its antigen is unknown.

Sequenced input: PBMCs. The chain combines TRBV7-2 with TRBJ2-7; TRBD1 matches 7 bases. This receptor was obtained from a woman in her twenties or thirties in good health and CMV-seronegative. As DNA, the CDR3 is TGTGCCAGCAGCTTAGACAGGGGTTGGCACGAGCAGTACTTC. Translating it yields CASSLDRGWHEQYF.